This T cell receptor beta chain was obtained from a study of T cells expressing NK-cell markers. Study context: Among the eight sequenced donors, seven tested HCMV-seropositive and one tested seronegative.

For each CDR3 protein, TCRdb gives one entry from its re-call of the 5' RACE reads, without DNA. Its clone listing holds 350,000 to 500,000 distinct CDR3 sequences. This CDR3 has 13 residues. Germline V CDR1 and CDR2: DFQATT, SNEGSKA (reference sequence). The V gene is TRBV20-1, the J gene TRBJ1-1; the D gene TCRdb calls, TRBD1, cannot be checked with no DNA. The specimen was blood T cells: a sorted CD56 or NKG2C T cell subset, CD4+ or CD8+ T cells, or bulk PBMC T cells (not recorded which). This sequence originates from a woman aged 18-70 years in good health. The CDR3 loop is CSAFRQGNTEAFF.